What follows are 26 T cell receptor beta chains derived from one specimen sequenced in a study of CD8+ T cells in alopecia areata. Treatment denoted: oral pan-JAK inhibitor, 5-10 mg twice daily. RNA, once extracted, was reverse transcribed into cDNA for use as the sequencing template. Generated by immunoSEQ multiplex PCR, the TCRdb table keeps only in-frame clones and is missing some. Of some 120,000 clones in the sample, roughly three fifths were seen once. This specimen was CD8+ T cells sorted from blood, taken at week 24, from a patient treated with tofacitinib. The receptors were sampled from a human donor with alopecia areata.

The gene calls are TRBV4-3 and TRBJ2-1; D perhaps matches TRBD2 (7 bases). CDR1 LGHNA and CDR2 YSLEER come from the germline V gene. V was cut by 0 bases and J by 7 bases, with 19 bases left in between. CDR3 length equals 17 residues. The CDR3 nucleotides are TGCGCCAGCAGCCAAGAGTGGGGGGGCGAAGGTGTAAATGAGCAGTTCTTC. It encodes CASSQEWGGEGVNEQFF.

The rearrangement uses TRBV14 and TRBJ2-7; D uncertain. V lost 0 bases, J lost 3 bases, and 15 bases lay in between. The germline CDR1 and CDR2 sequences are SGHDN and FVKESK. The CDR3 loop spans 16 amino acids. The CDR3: CASSQERAAGNYEQYF. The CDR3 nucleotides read TGTGCCAGCAGCCAAGAAAGGGCGGCAGGCAACTACGAGCAGTACTTC.

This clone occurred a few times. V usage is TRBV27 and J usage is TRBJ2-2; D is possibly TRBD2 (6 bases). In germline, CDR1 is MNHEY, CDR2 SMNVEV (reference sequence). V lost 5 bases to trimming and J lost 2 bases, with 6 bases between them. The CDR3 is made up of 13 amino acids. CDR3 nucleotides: TGTGCCAGCAGTGGGACTAACACCGGGGAGCTGTTTTTT. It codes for CASSGTNTGELFF.

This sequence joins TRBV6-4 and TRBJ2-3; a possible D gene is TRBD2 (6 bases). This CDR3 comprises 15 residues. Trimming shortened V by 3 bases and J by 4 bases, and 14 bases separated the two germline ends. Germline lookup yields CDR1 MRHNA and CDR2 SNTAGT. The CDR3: CASSEWSGRADTQYF. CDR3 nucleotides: TGTGCCAGCAGTGAGTGGAGCGGGCGAGCAGATACGCAGTATTTT.

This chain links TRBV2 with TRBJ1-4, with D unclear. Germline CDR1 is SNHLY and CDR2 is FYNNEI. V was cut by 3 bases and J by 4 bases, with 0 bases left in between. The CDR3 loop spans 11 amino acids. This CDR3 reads CASSDNEKLFF. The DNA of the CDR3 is TGTGCCAGCAGTGATAATGAAAAACTGTTTTTT.

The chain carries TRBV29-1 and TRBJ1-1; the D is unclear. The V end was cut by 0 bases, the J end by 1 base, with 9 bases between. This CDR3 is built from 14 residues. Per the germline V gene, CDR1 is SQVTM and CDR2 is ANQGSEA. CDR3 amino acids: CSVEDLWQNTEAFF. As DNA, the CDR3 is TGCAGCGTTGAAGATCTGTGGCAGAACACTGAAGCTTTCTTT.

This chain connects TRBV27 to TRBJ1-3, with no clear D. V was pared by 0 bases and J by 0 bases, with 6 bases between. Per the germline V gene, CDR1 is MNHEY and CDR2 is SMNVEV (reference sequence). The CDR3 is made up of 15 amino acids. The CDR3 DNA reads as TGTGCCAGCAGTTTATCTCCCAGCTCTGGAAACACCATATATTTT. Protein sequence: CASSLSPSSGNTIYF.

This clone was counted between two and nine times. CDR3 protein: CASSQLGTNSPLHF. CDR3 in DNA: TGTGCCAGCAGCCAATTGGGGACTAATTCACCCCTCCACTTT. The chain uses TRBV16 and TRBJ1-6, with D tentatively TRBD1 (5 bases). The germline V gene encodes CDR1 KGHSY and CDR2 FQNENV. This CDR3 is 14 amino acids long. The V gene lost 1 base and the J gene lost 6 bases, with 7 bases spanning the gap.

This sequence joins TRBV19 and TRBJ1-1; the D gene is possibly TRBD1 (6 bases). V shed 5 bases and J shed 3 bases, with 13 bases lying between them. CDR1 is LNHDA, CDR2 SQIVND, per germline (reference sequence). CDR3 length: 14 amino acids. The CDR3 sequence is CASSYKGGDTEAFF. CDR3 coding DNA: TGTGCCAGTAGTTATAAGGGGGGAGACACTGAAGCTTTCTTT.

The CDR3 loop reads CASSLRGGGSPLHF. In DNA, the CDR3 is TGTGCCAGCAGCCTGCGAGGGGGTGGTTCACCCCTCCACTTT. The rearrangement links TRBV6-5 to TRBJ1-6, with D possibly being TRBD1 (6 bases). Trimming removed 6 bases from V and 9 bases from J, with 15 bases in between. From germline, CDR1 is MNHEY and CDR2 SVGAGI. This CDR3 is 14 amino acids long.

The CDR3 is CASRGGGYTF. CDR3 in DNA: TGTGCCAGCAGGGGTGGTGGCTACACCTTC. The chain employs TRBV2 and TRBJ1-2; no firm D call. The ends were cut back, 6 bases at V and 7 bases at J, with 6 bases in the middle. This CDR3 is 10 amino acids long. Germline CDR1 and CDR2: SNHLY and FYNNEI.

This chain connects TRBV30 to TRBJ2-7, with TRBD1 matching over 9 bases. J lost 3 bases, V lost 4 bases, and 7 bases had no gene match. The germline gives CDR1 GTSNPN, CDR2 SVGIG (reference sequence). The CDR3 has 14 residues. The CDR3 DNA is TGTGCCTGGACTACCGGGACAGGGTACTACGAGCAGTACTTC. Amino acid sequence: CAWTTGTGYYEQYF.

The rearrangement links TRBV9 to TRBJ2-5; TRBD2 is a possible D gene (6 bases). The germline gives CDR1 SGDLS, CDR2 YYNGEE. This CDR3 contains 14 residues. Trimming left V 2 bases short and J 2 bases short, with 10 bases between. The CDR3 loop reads CASSVGGSQETQYF. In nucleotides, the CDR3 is TGTGCCAGCAGCGTTGGGGGGTCTCAAGAGACCCAGTACTTC.

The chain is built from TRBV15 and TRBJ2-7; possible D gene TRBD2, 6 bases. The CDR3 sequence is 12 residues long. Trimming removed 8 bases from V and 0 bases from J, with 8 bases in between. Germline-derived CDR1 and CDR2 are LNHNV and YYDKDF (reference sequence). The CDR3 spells CATAGSSYEQYF. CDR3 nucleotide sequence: TGTGCCACCGCGGGAAGCTCCTACGAGCAGTACTTC. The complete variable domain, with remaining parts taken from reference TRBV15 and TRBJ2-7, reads DAMVIQNPRYQVTQFGKPVTLSCSQTLNHNVMYWYQQKSSQAPKLLFHYYDKDFNNEADTPDNFQSRRPNTSFCFLDIRSPGLGDTAMYLCATAGSSYEQYFGPGTRLTVT.

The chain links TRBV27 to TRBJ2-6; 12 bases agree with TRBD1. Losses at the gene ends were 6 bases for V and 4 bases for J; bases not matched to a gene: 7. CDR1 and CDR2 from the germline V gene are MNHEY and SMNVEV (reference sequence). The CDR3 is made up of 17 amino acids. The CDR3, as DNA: TGTGCCAGCAGACCGGGACAGGGGGCATCGGGGGCCAACGTCCTGACTTTC. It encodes CASRPGQGASGANVLTF.

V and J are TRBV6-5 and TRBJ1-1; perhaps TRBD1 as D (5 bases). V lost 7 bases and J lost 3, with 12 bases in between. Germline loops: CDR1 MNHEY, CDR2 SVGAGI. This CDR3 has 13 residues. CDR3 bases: TGTGCCAGCACCCCGGGGGAGGACACTGAAGCTTTCTTT. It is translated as CASTPGEDTEAFF.

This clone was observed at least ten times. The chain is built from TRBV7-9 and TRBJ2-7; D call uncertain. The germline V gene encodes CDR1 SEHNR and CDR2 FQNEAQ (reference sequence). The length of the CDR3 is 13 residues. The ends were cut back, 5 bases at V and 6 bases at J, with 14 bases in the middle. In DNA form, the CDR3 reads TGTGCCAGCAGCGTCGGAGACGTCCGCGAGCAGTACTTC. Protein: CASSVGDVREQYF.

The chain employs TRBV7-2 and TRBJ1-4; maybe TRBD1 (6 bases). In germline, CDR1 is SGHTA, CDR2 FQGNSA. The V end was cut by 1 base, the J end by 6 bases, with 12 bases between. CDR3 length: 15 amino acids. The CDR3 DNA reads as TGTGCCAGCAGCTTAGTACAGGGTGGATATGAAAAACTGTTTTTT. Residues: CASSLVQGGYEKLFF.

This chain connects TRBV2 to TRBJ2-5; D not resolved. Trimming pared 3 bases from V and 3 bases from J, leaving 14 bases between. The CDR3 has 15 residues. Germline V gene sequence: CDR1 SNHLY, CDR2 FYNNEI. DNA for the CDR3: TGTGCCAGCAGTGATTGGACCACACACAAAGAGACCCAGTACTTC. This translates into CASSDWTTHKETQYF.

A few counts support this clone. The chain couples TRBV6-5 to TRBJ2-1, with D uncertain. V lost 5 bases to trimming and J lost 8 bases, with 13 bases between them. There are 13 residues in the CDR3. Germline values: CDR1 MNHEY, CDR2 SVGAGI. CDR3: CASSITALHEQFF. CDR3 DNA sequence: TGTGCCAGCAGTATCACAGCTTTACATGAGCAGTTCTTC.

The CDR3 region is CAWSVKGYTEAFF. The CDR3 region has the DNA TGTGCCTGGAGTGTAAAGGGTTACACTGAAGCTTTCTTT. The chain employs TRBV30 and TRBJ1-1, with D unresolved. Trimming left V 0 bases short and J 3 bases short, with 8 bases between. The germline gives CDR1 GTSNPN, CDR2 SVGIG (reference sequence). CDR3 length equals 13 residues. Based on the CDR3 plus reference TRBV30 and TRBJ1-1, the full variable domain is SQTIHQWPATLVQPVGSPLSLECTVEGTSNPNLYWYRQAAGRGLQLLFYSVGIGQISSEVPQNLSASRPQDRQFILSSKKLLLSDSGFYLCAWSVKGYTEAFFGQGTRLTVV.

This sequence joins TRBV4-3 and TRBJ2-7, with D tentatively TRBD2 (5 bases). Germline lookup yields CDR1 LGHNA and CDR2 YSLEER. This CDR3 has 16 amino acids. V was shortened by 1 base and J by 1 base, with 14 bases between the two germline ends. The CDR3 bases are TGCGCCAGCAGCCAAGCGCACGGGGAGCGGTCCTACGAGCAGTACTTC. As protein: CASSQAHGERSYEQYF.

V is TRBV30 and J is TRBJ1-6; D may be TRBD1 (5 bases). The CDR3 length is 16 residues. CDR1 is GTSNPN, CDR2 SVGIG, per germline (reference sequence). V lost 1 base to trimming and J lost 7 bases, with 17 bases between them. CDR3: CAWSALPTGRNSPLHF. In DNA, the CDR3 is TGTGCCTGGAGTGCCCTCCCCACAGGCCGGAATTCACCCCTCCACTTT.

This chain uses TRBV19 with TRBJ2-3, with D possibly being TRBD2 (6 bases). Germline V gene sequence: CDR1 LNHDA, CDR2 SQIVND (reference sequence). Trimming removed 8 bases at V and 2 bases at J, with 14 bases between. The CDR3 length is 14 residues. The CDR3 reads CASRDWLDTDTQYF. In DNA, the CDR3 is TGTGCCAGTCGGGACTGGCTAGACACAGATACGCAGTATTTT. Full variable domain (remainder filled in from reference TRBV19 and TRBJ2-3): DGGITQSPKYLFRKEGQNVTLSCEQNLNHDAMYWYRQDPGQGLRLIYYSQIVNDFQKGDIAEGYSVSREKKESFPLTVTSAQKNPTAFYLCASRDWLDTDTQYFGPGTRLTVL.

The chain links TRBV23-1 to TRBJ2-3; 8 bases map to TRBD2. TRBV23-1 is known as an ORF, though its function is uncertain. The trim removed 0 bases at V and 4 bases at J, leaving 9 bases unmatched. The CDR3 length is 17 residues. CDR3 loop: CASSQSKGRGVSDTQYF. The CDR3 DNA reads TGCGCCAGCAGTCAATCAAAGGGGCGGGGGGTTTCAGATACGCAGTATTTT.

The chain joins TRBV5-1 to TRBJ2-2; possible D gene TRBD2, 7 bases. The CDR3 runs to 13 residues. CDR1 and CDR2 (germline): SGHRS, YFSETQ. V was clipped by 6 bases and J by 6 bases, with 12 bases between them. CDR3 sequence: CASMEGGAGELFF. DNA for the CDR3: TGCGCCAGCATGGAAGGGGGGGCCGGGGAGCTGTTTTTT.